These 27 T cell receptor beta chains came from one sample sequenced in a study of T-cell reconstitution after alpha-beta-depleted transplantation in children. Unique molecular identifiers were used to barcode this TCRbeta library. TCRdb passed the PCR reads through MiXCR, listing each CDR3 protein once. This table has approximately 500,000 distinct CDR3 sequences, 10% to 13% appearing once. Sequencing was performed on PBMCs, taken before TCRalphabeta/CD19-depleted stem cell transplant. The origin of the receptors is a child aged 2 to 10 with inherited bone marrow failure, due to receive a stem cell transplant.

This clonotype was picked up many times. The CDR3 spells CASSSTSGSRYNEQFF. The DNA of the CDR3 is TGTGCCAGCAGCTCGACTAGCGGGAGTCGTTACAATGAGCAGTTCTTC. This chain uses TRBV7-9 with TRBJ2-1; 12 nucleotides line up with TRBD2. CDR1 and CDR2 (germline): SEHNR, FQNEAQ (reference sequence). This CDR3 region has 16 residues. V gave up 4 bases and J gave up 4 bases; unmatched junction bases: 5. The full variable domain, its missing parts supplied by reference TRBV7-9 and TRBJ2-1, is DTGVSQNPRHKITKRGQNVTFRCDPISEHNRLYWYRQTLGQGPEFLTYFQNEAQLEKSRLLSDRFSAERPKGSFSTLEIQRTEQGDSAMYLCASSSTSGSRYNEQFFGPGTRLTVL.

V gene TRBV6-2 or TRBV6-3 combines with J gene TRBJ2-3; D possibly corresponds to TRBD1 (5 bases). Germline-derived CDR1 and CDR2 are MNHEY and SVGEGT. Trimming took off 0 bases at V and 6 bases at J, with 16 bases between the two ends. CDR3 length: 16 amino acids. This chain's CDR3 is CASSYSLDTPRDTQYF. For the CDR3, the DNA is TGTGCCAGCAGTTACTCGCTGGACACCCCAAGGGATACGCAGTATTTT.

The rearrangement joins TRBV7-9 to TRBJ2-1, with 14 bases that match TRBD2. V lost 6 bases and J lost 6; bases outside the gene matches: 10. From germline, CDR1 is SEHNR and CDR2 FQNEAQ (reference sequence). This CDR3 spans 17 amino acids. CDR3 amino acids: CASRPRLAGGPGNEQFF. The CDR3 DNA follows: TGTGCCAGCAGACCCCGACTAGCGGGAGGGCCAGGCAATGAGCAGTTCTTC.

This clonotype was seen at least ten times. V and J are TRBV6-5 and TRBJ2-1; D possibly matches TRBD1 or TRBD2 (5 bases each). Germline CDR1 and CDR2: MNHEY and SVGAGI. V lost 7 bases and J lost 9, with 16 bases in between. CDR3 size: 13 residues. The CDR3 nucleotides are TGTGCCAGCAATCACTGGGGGAGTGCTGAGCAGTTCTTC. Its translation: CASNHWGSAEQFF.

The chain links TRBV5-1 to TRBJ2-3; no firm D call. The germline V gene has CDR1 SGHRS and CDR2 YFSETQ. The CDR3 consists of 13 residues. Trimming took off 0 bases at V and 5 bases at J, with 7 bases between the two ends. The CDR3 DNA reads TGCGCCAGCAGCTTGGTACCGGGAGATACGCAGTATTTT. As protein: CASSLVPGDTQYF. Drawing the rest from reference TRBV5-1 and TRBJ2-3, the complete variable domain is KAGVTQTPRYLIKTRGQQVTLSCSPISGHRSVSWYQQTPGQGLQFLFEYFSETQRNKGNFPGRFSGRQFSNSRSEMNVSTLELGDSALYLCASSLVPGDTQYFGPGTRLTVL.

Turning to this clonotype: A much larger clone differs by one base, so this may be a read error. J is TRBJ2-1 and V is TRBV12-3 or TRBV12-4; 8 bases agree with TRBD2. The CDR3 extends over 16 amino acids. V dropped 8 bases and J dropped 4; count of bases not matched to a gene: 13. The CDR3 DNA reads as TGTGCCAGCGGTCCGTCTAGCGGGTATGGATACAATGAGCAGTTCTTC. This gives the protein CASGPSSGYGYNEQFF.

This clonotype was seen repeatedly, ten times or more. The genes are TRBV7-9 and TRBJ2-1; possible D gene TRBD1, 5 bases. The CDR3 is 14 amino acids. Germline assignment: CDR1 SEHNR and CDR2 FQNEAQ (reference sequence). Trimming removed 1 base from V and 5 bases from J, with 9 bases in between. CDR3 amino acids: CASSLGQTNNEQFF. The CDR3 DNA follows: TGTGCCAGCAGCTTAGGACAGACGAACAATGAGCAGTTCTTC. Full variable domain (rest looked up from reference TRBV7-9 and TRBJ2-1): DTGVSQNPRHKITKRGQNVTFRCDPISEHNRLYWYRQTLGQGPEFLTYFQNEAQLEKSRLLSDRFSAERPKGSFSTLEIQRTEQGDSAMYLCASSLGQTNNEQFFGPGTRLTVL.

This clonotype has at least ten counts. The J gene is TRBJ1-4, the V gene TRBV5-1, with a possible D match to TRBD1 (6 bases). Germline lookup yields CDR1 SGHRS and CDR2 YFSETQ. The CDR3 contains 14 residues. V lost 5 bases and J 5 bases, leaving 13 bases between the germline ends. The CDR3 here is CASRRTEKNEKLFF. Here the CDR3 DNA reads TGCGCCAGCAGACGGACAGAGAAGAATGAAAAACTGTTTTTT. The whole variable domain, filled in from reference TRBV5-1 and TRBJ1-4, reads KAGVTQTPRYLIKTRGQQVTLSCSPISGHRSVSWYQQTPGQGLQFLFEYFSETQRNKGNFPGRFSGRQFSNSRSEMNVSTLELGDSALYLCASRRTEKNEKLFFGSGTQLSVL.

On this clonotype: A much more abundant neighbour one base away suggests this may be a read error. The chain is built from TRBV5-1 and TRBJ2-7; TRBD1 matches 12 bases. The CDR3 runs 15 residues. Germline values: CDR1 SGHRS, CDR2 YFSETQ. CDR3 residues: CAISWGQGASYEQYF. Written as DNA, the CDR3 is TGCGCCATCAGCTGGGGACAGGGGGCCTCCTACGAGCAGTACTTC.

This clonotype was recorded many times. V usage is TRBV7-9 and J usage is TRBJ2-7; possible D gene TRBD2, 7 bases. Trimming pared 4 bases from V and 6 bases from J, leaving 25 bases between. Looked up from germline, CDR1 is SEHNR and CDR2 is FQNEAQ (reference sequence). The CDR3 consists of 17 residues. The CDR3 here is CASSSGSGAGVLSEQYF. CDR3 bases: TGTGCCAGCAGCTCGGGGTCGGGGGCGGGAGTCCTCTCCGAGCAGTACTTC.

Only a few counts were recorded for this clonotype. This chain links TRBV19 with TRBJ1-5; D is perhaps TRBD1 (6 bases). CDR1 and CDR2 (germline): LNHDA, SQIVND (reference sequence). Trimming removed 1 base at V and 2 bases at J, with 12 bases between. CDR3 size: 16 residues. CDR3 residues: CASSIGAGAGNQPQHF. As DNA, the CDR3 is TGTGCCAGTAGTATAGGGGCGGGGGCGGGCAATCAGCCCCAGCATTTT. The whole variable domain, remainder taken from reference TRBV19 and TRBJ1-5, is DGGITQSPKYLFRKEGQNVTLSCEQNLNHDAMYWYRQDPGQGLRLIYYSQIVNDFQKGDIAEGYSVSREKKESFPLTVTSAQKNPTAFYLCASSIGAGAGNQPQHFGDGTRLSIL.

This clonotype turned up a few times. The chain combines TRBV7-2 with TRBJ2-7, with TRBD1 identical over 7 bases. The CDR3 extends over 15 amino acids. The germline V gene encodes CDR1 SGHTA and CDR2 FQGNSA. The V and J ends lost 4 bases and 5 bases, in that order; junction bases with no gene match: 11. CDR3 DNA sequence: TGTGCCAGCAGCTCCTCAGGGGGAGTCGGGAACGAGCAGTACTTC. Translation: CASSSSGGVGNEQYF.

This clonotype was seen many times. V and J are TRBV2 and TRBJ2-5, with 8 positions matching TRBD1. The CDR3 extends over 17 amino acids. Germline CDR1 reads SNHLY; CDR2 reads FYNNEI. J was trimmed by 2 bases and V by 2 bases; bases with no gene match: 10. The CDR3 loop reads CASSEMGFGTGQETQYF. CDR3 bases: TGTGCCAGCAGTGAAATGGGGTTTGGGACAGGACAAGAGACCCAGTACTTC.

A note on this clonotype: A much larger clonotype is one base distant, so this may be a read error. The J gene is TRBJ2-7, the V gene TRBV5-5, with a possible D match to TRBD1 (5 bases). Trimming stripped 2 bases from V and 6 bases from J, with 15 bases between. Germline loops: CDR1 SGHKS, CDR2 YYEKEE (reference sequence). The CDR3 length is 14 residues. The CDR3 region has the DNA TGTGCCAGCAGCTTAAGGGCAGGGAAATCCGAGCAGTACTTC. This codes for CASSLRAGKSEQYF.

This clonotype was counted ten times or more. V and J are TRBV20-1 and TRBJ2-1; 10 bases are shared with TRBD2. CDR3 size: 16 residues. Germline lookup yields CDR1 DFQATT and CDR2 SNEGSKA (reference sequence). The ends lost 1 base at V and 2 bases at J; junction bases unmatched: 5. CDR3 region: CSARGLAGDTYNEQFF. Written as DNA, the CDR3 is TGCAGTGCTAGAGGGCTAGCGGGAGACACCTACAATGAGCAGTTCTTC.

The genes are TRBV27 and TRBJ1-5; TRBD1 matches at 10 bases. The V and J ends lost 8 bases and 7 bases, in that order; junction bases with no gene match: 23. This CDR3 spans 19 amino acids. Germline loops: CDR1 MNHEY, CDR2 SMNVEV (reference sequence). The CDR3 coding sequence is TGTGCCAGCCCATCGGCCGATAGACGAGGGACAGGGGAGGACCAGCCCCAGCATTTT. This sequence encodes CASPSADRRGTGEDQPQHF.

This clonotype was seen more than once but under ten times. The chain uses TRBV7-6 and TRBJ2-3; 11 bases align to TRBD2. Germline assignment: CDR1 SGHVS and CDR2 FNYEAQ. The CDR3 is 16 residues long. The V gene end was trimmed by 5 bases and the J gene end by 5 bases; junction bases not matched to a gene: 9. The chain's CDR3 is CASSPGTSGLGDTQYF. In DNA, the CDR3 is TGTGCCAGCAGCCCCGGGACTAGCGGCCTGGGAGATACGCAGTATTTT.

Ten or more counts support this clonotype. The chain employs TRBV10-3 and TRBJ1-2; the match to TRBD1 covers 7 bases. This CDR3 spans 12 amino acids. V lost 11 bases and J lost 5; bases outside the gene matches: 8. The germline V gene encodes CDR1 ENHRY and CDR2 SYGVKD. Here the CDR3 reads CASNGQDYGYTF. CDR3 DNA sequence: TGTGCCTCAAACGGACAGGATTATGGCTACACCTTC.

This clonotype was observed at least ten times. This chain links TRBV3-1 with TRBJ2-3; tentatively, D is TRBD1 (6 bases). V dropped 3 bases and J dropped 0 bases, with 10 bases sitting between them. CDR1 and CDR2 (germline): LGHDT, YNNKEL (reference sequence). There are 15 residues in the CDR3. The chain's CDR3 is CASSQGATSTDTQYF. The CDR3 DNA reads TGTGCCAGCAGCCAGGGGGCAACTAGCACAGATACGCAGTATTTT.

This clonotype has ten or more counts. The chain joins TRBV28 to TRBJ2-3; TRBD2 might be the D (5 bases). This CDR3 has 12 residues. In germline, CDR1 is MDHEN, CDR2 SYDVKM. V lost 6 bases and J lost 6, with 10 bases in between. The CDR3: CASRDPGDTQYF. CDR3 DNA: TGTGCCAGCAGAGACCCGGGGGATACGCAGTATTTT.

This clonotype was picked up many times. The rearrangement uses TRBV28 and TRBJ2-5; D remains unclear. The length of the CDR3 is 17 residues. Trimming left V 4 bases short and J 2 bases short, with 20 bases between. Germline V gene sequence: CDR1 MDHEN, CDR2 SYDVKM. CDR3 DNA: TGTGCCAGCAGTTCACAGCGCGGTTCGCGCAGACAAGAGACCCAGTACTTC. Its protein product is CASSSQRGSRRQETQYF.

The sample holds many counts of this clonotype. The chain recombines TRBV6-5 with TRBJ2-2, with TRBD1 as a possible D gene (7 bases). Germline lookup yields CDR1 MNHEY and CDR2 SVGAGI. This CDR3 has 15 amino acids. V was clipped by 2 bases and J by 7 bases, with 14 bases between them. The CDR3 nucleotides are TGTGCCAGCAGTTACGTTGGAGGGGGCAGCGGGGAGCTGTTTTTT. It translates to CASSYVGGGSGELFF.

There are many counts of this clonotype. CDR3 coding DNA: TGTGCCATCAGTGAGTCCGGAGACCGTAAAGATACGCAGTATTTT. It specifies CAISESGDRKDTQYF. V and J are TRBV10-3 and TRBJ2-3; D is uncertain. The V end lost 0 bases, the J end lost 5 bases, and 12 bases lay between the germline ends. Germline CDR1 reads ENHRY; CDR2 reads SYGVKD. The CDR3 consists of 15 residues.

At least ten counts were recorded for this clonotype. The genes are TRBV27 and TRBJ2-3; 9 positions match TRBD2. Germline lookup yields CDR1 MNHEY and CDR2 SMNVEV (reference sequence). With 6 bases clipped from V and 1 base from J, the junction kept 11 bases outside the gene matches. This CDR3 is 17 amino acids long. The CDR3 DNA follows: TGTGCCAGCAGCCGCCCCCCGACTAGCGGCCGCACAGATACGCAGTATTTT. This encodes CASSRPPTSGRTDTQYF.

This clonotype was detected many times. The chain couples TRBV29-1 to TRBJ1-2, with TRBD1 identical over 7 bases. The CDR3 sequence is 17 residues long. CDR1 is SQVTM and CDR2 is ANQGSEA in the germline V gene. V was clipped by 6 bases and J by 2 bases; unmatched bases: 18. The CDR3 loop is CSVFEPIPGQRNYGYTF. CDR3 DNA: TGCAGCGTATTCGAACCTATACCGGGACAGAGAAACTATGGCTACACCTTC.

Comments on this clonotype: It may be a read error: a sequence one base away is much more abundant. The chain combines TRBV20-1 with TRBJ2-1; 8 positions match TRBD1. The J segment lost 4 bases and the V segment lost 6 bases, leaving 8 bases of the junction unmatched. The CDR3 is made up of 14 amino acids. Germline V CDR1 and CDR2: DFQATT, SNEGSKA (reference sequence). CDR3 in DNA: TGCAGTGCGGCGCCGGGACAGGAATACAATGAGCAGTTCTTC. Translated: CSAAPGQEYNEQFF.

This sequence joins TRBV20-1 and TRBJ1-5; possible D gene TRBD1, 6 bases. Germline loops: CDR1 DFQATT, CDR2 SNEGSKA (reference sequence). V lost 7 bases and J lost 1, with 17 bases in between. The CDR3 consists of 15 residues. The CDR3 sequence: CSVMRGGDSNQPQHF. CDR3 in DNA: TGCAGTGTTATGAGAGGGGGGGACAGCAATCAGCCCCAGCATTTT.